This TCR beta chain was sequenced for a study of OX40 agonist ivuxolimab in advanced cancers. Across the whole study: Patients with hepatocellular carcinoma, melanoma, renal cell or head and neck cancer made up the dose-escalation patients. The group had a mean age of about 65 years, ranged from about 20 to 80, and was 82.7% male. Study results and limitations: CD4+ and CD8+ blood T cells expanded clonally by week 6 at 0.1 to 3.0 mg/kg. Some of the nonresponding patients also showed low levels of normalized T-cell clonal expansion.

Using immunoSEQ multiplex PCR, the repertoire was profiled, and TCRdb retains in-frame clones only, with some absent. The sample has some 60,000 clones; 90% to 95% are singletons. The CDR3 is made up of 11 amino acids. The germline V gene has CDR1 DFQATT and CDR2 SNEGSKA (reference sequence). This clone was detected only a few times. Its antigen is unidentified. The clonotype was recovered from an adult with an advanced solid tumor such as melanoma, head and neck, liver or kidney cancer. The rearrangement joins TRBV20-1 to TRBJ1-1, with TRBD1 as a possible D gene (5 bases). Sequenced material: CD4+ or CD8+ T cells sorted from blood, taken in a trial of the OX40 agonist ivuxolimab. The CDR3 coding sequence is TGCAGCGGGACGGGTGTTCCTGAAGCTTTCTTT. Protein: CSGTGVPEAFF.